These T cell receptor beta chains were read from a single sample in a study of cytomegalovirus exposure and HLA in healthy donors. The method was immunoSEQ multiplex PCR; TCRdb's version includes in-frame clones alone and lacks a portion of them. The table has over 130,000 clones, around 80% seen once; the top ten hold about 2.2%. The sequenced sample was PBMCs. These receptors all come from a man aged 45-65 years in good health and CMV-seronegative. Each CDR3 is given with its conserved first and last residue. A D gene is named only where the DNA matches it firmly. Some rows mark clone size as missing; the rest say once, few, many or name a class of expanded clone.

size: -
V: TRBV7-6
D: TRBD2
J: TRBJ2-5
DNA: TGTGCCAGCAGCCTACTAGCGGGGGGATCTGAGACCCAGTACTTC
CDR3: CASSLLAGGSETQYF

size: -
V: TRBV7-2
D: TRBD1
J: TRBJ1-3
DNA: TGTGCCAGCAGCTTAGCTTCCGGGACAGCCTTCTCTGGAAACACCATATATTTT
CDR3: CASSLASGTAFSGNTIYF

size: -
V: TRBV30
D: -
J: TRBJ1-2
DNA: TGTGCCTGCCCCGGGCGGGTGAACTATGGCTACACCTTC
CDR3: CACPGRVNYGYTF

size: few
V: TRBV30
D: TRBD1
J: TRBJ2-6
DNA: TGTGCCTTAAGGCGGGACAGGGCCCGCTCTGGGGCCAACGTCCTGACTTTC
CDR3: CALRRDRARSGANVLTF

size: -
V: TRBV11-3
D: -
J: TRBJ1-1
DNA: TGTGCCAGCAGCTTAGATCGTGAAGCTTTCTTT
CDR3: CASSLDREAFF

size: -
V: TRBV6-4
D: -
J: TRBJ1-4
DNA: TGTGCCAGCAGCGCCCGGAGGGGCGCACCGTGGGAAAAACTGTTTTTT
CDR3: CASSARRGAPWEKLFF

size: -
V: TRBV14
D: TRBD2
J: TRBJ2-5
DNA: TGTGCCAGCAGCTCCCGATCGACTAGCGGGAGGCTCCAAGAGACCCAGTACTTC
CDR3: CASSSRSTSGRLQETQYF

size: -
V: TRBV29-1
D: -
J: TRBJ1-1
DNA: TGCAGCGTGGGGGACACGGCGACTGAAGCTTTCTTT
CDR3: CSVGDTATEAFF

size: -
V: TRBV6-6
D: TRBD1
J: TRBJ1-4
DNA: TGTGCCAGCAGCCGGACAGGGGTAGGGGGAAAACTGTTTTTT
CDR3: CASSRTGVGGKLFF

size: -
V: TRBV18
D: TRBD1
J: TRBJ1-1
DNA: TGTGCCAGCTCACCCGGGACAGGGAGGAACACTGAAGCTTTCTTT
CDR3: CASSPGTGRNTEAFF

size: once
V: TRBV19
D: -
J: TRBJ1-2
DNA: TGTGCCAGTAGTATTAATCCCGACGGGGGCTACACCTTC
CDR3: CASSINPDGGYTF

size: few
V: TRBV7-3
D: -
J: TRBJ1-3
DNA: TGTGCCAGCAGCTTAGCAGGGGCAAACACCATATATTTT
CDR3: CASSLAGANTIYF

size: -
V: TRBV29-1
D: -
J: TRBJ2-3
DNA: TGCAGCGTTGAACGGGGTAGTCTTACAGATACGCAGTATTTT
CDR3: CSVERGSLTDTQYF

size: -
V: TRBV28
D: TRBD1
J: TRBJ1-4
DNA: TGTGCCAGCAGATCCGGGACAGGGACGGAAAAACTGTTTTTT
CDR3: CASRSGTGTEKLFF

size: -
V: TRBV2
D: TRBD1
J: TRBJ1-5
DNA: TGTGCCAGCAGTGAGGAGGGGGCTCAGCCCCAGCATTTT
CDR3: CASSEEGAQPQHF

size: -
V: TRBV5-1
D: -
J: TRBJ1-1
DNA: TGCGCCAGCAGCTTCTTTGATCGAACAGACACTGAAGCTTTCTTT
CDR3: CASSFFDRTDTEAFF

size: -
V: TRBV27
D: TRBD1
J: TRBJ2-2
DNA: TGTGCCAGCAGTTTAAGGCCCTCTTCTGGACAGGGGTACACCGGGGAGCTGTTTTTT
CDR3: CASSLRPSSGQGYTGELFF

size: -
V: TRBV15
D: TRBD1
J: TRBJ2-3
DNA: TGTGCCACCAGCAAAGTCCACAGGGGGCAAAGCACAGATACGCAGTATTTT
CDR3: CATSKVHRGQSTDTQYF

size: once
V: TRBV9
D: -
J: TRBJ1-3
DNA: TGTGCCAGCAGCGTAGGGTCGCCACGGGACTCTGGAAACACCATATATTTT
CDR3: CASSVGSPRDSGNTIYF

size: -
V: TRBV5-4
D: -
J: TRBJ2-7
DNA: TGTGCCAGCAGCTTACAGGGCTCCTACGAGCAGTACTTC
CDR3: CASSLQGSYEQYF

size: -
V: TRBV13
D: -
J: TRBJ1-1
DNA: TGTGCCAGCAGCTTAGCTTGGGTGGGGGGGAACACTGAAGCTTTCTTT
CDR3: CASSLAWVGGNTEAFF

size: once
V: TRBV6-1
D: TRBD2
J: TRBJ2-7
DNA: TGTGCCAGCAGTGAAGGTCGGCTAGCGGGACTCTACGAGCAGTACTTC
CDR3: CASSEGRLAGLYEQYF

size: -
V: TRBV5-4
D: TRBD2
J: TRBJ2-1
DNA: TGTGCCAGCAGCTTCGAGCGGGGGGGGACAGTCTACAATGAGCAGTTCTTC
CDR3: CASSFERGGTVYNEQFF

size: -
V: TRBV7-6
D: TRBD1
J: TRBJ2-7
DNA: TGTGCCAGCAGCTCCTTCACCGACAGGGACTACGAGCAGTACTTC
CDR3: CASSSFTDRDYEQYF

size: few
V: TRBV5-6
D: -
J: TRBJ1-1
DNA: TGTGCCAGCAGTTACGGCCAGGACACTGAAGCTTTCTTT
CDR3: CASSYGQDTEAFF

size: -
V: TRBV29-1
D: TRBD2
J: TRBJ2-5
DNA: TGCAGCGTTGAAGATCCGGCTAGCGGGGGGGCCCGGGAGACCCAGTACTTC
CDR3: CSVEDPASGGARETQYF

size: -
V: TRBV19
D: TRBD2
J: TRBJ2-7
DNA: TGTGCCAGTAGTACGGGCGGCACTAGCGGGCACTCCTACGAGCAGTACTTC
CDR3: CASSTGGTSGHSYEQYF

size: once
V: TRBV7-9
D: TRBD1
J: TRBJ2-1
DNA: TGTGCCAGCAGCCACCGGGACAGACCCTACAATGAGCAGTTCTTC
CDR3: CASSHRDRPYNEQFF

size: few
V: TRBV28
D: TRBD2
J: TRBJ2-5
DNA: TGTGCCAGCAGTCCCGGGACTAGCGGACAAGAGACCCAGTACTTC
CDR3: CASSPGTSGQETQYF

size: -
V: TRBV2
D: -
J: TRBJ2-5
DNA: TGTGCCAGCACCCCCGGGAAGGAGACCCAGTACTTC
CDR3: CASTPGKETQYF

size: -
V: TRBV7-9
D: -
J: TRBJ2-2
DNA: TGTGCCAGCAGCTTACCCTCACAGGGAGTCACCGGGGAGCTGTTTTTT
CDR3: CASSLPSQGVTGELFF

size: -
V: TRBV2
D: TRBD2
J: TRBJ2-2
DNA: TGTGCCAGCAGAGATAGCGGGAGCGGGGAGCTGTTTTTT
CDR3: CASRDSGSGELFF

size: -
V: TRBV5-4
D: -
J: TRBJ2-7
DNA: TGTGCCAGCAGCTTAAGGGGAGGGGGCTCCTACGAGCAGTACTTC
CDR3: CASSLRGGGSYEQYF

size: -
V: TRBV5-4
D: -
J: TRBJ1-1
DNA: TGTGCCAGCAGTTCCCGACAGGAACTTGAAGCTTTCTTT
CDR3: CASSSRQELEAFF

size: -
V: TRBV30
D: -
J: TRBJ2-3
DNA: TGTGCCTGGAAGGAAAGCGCAAATCGGGCAGATACGCAGTATTTT
CDR3: CAWKESANRADTQYF

size: -
V: TRBV6-1
D: -
J: TRBJ2-7
DNA: TGTGCCAGCAGTCGACAGAGCTACGAGCAGTACTTC
CDR3: CASSRQSYEQYF

size: few
V: TRBV28
D: TRBD2
J: TRBJ2-1
DNA: TGTGCCAGCAGCCTTTCTAGCGGGGGCAACAATGAGCAGTTCTTC
CDR3: CASSLSSGGNNEQFF

size: once
V: TRBV7-8
D: -
J: TRBJ1-4
DNA: TGTGCCAGCAGCTTAGCGATGCTCAGGGATGGTGAAAAACTGTTTTTT
CDR3: CASSLAMLRDGEKLFF

size: -
V: TRBV7-8
D: TRBD1
J: TRBJ1-2
DNA: TGTGCCAGCAGCTTAGGACAGGGGGCTAACTATGGCTACACCTTC
CDR3: CASSLGQGANYGYTF

size: -
V: TRBV6-1
D: TRBD1
J: TRBJ1-5
DNA: TGTGCCAGCGACAGGGACAGAAATCAGCCCCAGCATTTT
CDR3: CASDRDRNQPQHF

size: few
V: TRBV5-6
D: -
J: TRBJ2-2
DNA: TGTGCCAGCAGCTTGGGGTCGGGCGGGGAGCTGTTTTTT
CDR3: CASSLGSGGELFF

size: -
V: TRBV2
D: -
J: TRBJ2-1
DNA: TGTGCCAGCACCCCAGGACAAACGTACAATGAGCAGTTCTTC
CDR3: CASTPGQTYNEQFF

size: -
V: TRBV5-1
D: -
J: TRBJ1-1
DNA: TGCGCCAGCAGCGACCCCCGGGGGGGGACTGAAGCTTTCTTT
CDR3: CASSDPRGGTEAFF

size: -
V: TRBV28
D: -
J: TRBJ2-3
DNA: TGTGCCAGCACCAAACGGGTAACACATACGCAGTATTTT
CDR3: CASTKRVTHTQYF

size: -
V: TRBV28
D: -
J: TRBJ1-5
DNA: TGTGCCAGCAGTTTATTTCGGGGGGGAGGGTATGGGAATCAGCCCCAGCATTTT
CDR3: CASSLFRGGGYGNQPQHF

size: -
V: TRBV6-1
D: TRBD1
J: TRBJ1-2
DNA: TGTGCCAGCAGCGACAGGGGGGTTTATGGCTACACCTTC
CDR3: CASSDRGVYGYTF

size: -
V: TRBV7-7
D: TRBD2
J: TRBJ2-5
DNA: TGTGCTAGCAGCCCCGGACTAGCGGGGGTCCAAGAGACCCAGTACTTC
CDR3: CASSPGLAGVQETQYF

size: few
V: TRBV7-9
D: TRBD1
J: TRBJ2-5
DNA: TGTGCCAGCATCCCCGCCGGGACAGGGGAAGAGACCCAGTACTTC
CDR3: CASIPAGTGEETQYF

size: -
V: TRBV9
D: -
J: TRBJ2-5
DNA: TGTGCCAGCAGCGTAGCTCGGGGAGAGACCCAGTACTTC
CDR3: CASSVARGETQYF

size: -
V: TRBV19
D: TRBD1
J: TRBJ1-2
DNA: TGTGCCAGTAGTACAGGACAGGGGTATGGCTACACCTTC
CDR3: CASSTGQGYGYTF

size: -
V: TRBV27
D: -
J: TRBJ1-5
DNA: TGTGCCAGCAGTTTTTTGGCTCAGGGGAGCAATCAGCCCCAGCATTTT
CDR3: CASSFLAQGSNQPQHF

size: -
V: TRBV5-1
D: TRBD1
J: TRBJ1-1
DNA: TGCGCCAGCAGCTTGACCACAGGGGGGGGGAACACTGAAGCTTTCTTT
CDR3: CASSLTTGGGNTEAFF

size: -
V: TRBV29-1
D: -
J: TRBJ1-2
DNA: TGCAGCGTTGTCGCAGCAGGGTTCGGTCCCTATGGCTACACCTTC
CDR3: CSVVAAGFGPYGYTF

size: -
V: TRBV2
D: TRBD1
J: TRBJ1-2
DNA: TGTGCCAGCAGTGGGACAGGGCTTTTTGGCTACACCTTC
CDR3: CASSGTGLFGYTF

size: -
V: TRBV9
D: TRBD2
J: TRBJ2-2
DNA: TGTGCCAGCAGCGTCATGGGCGGGGGGACCGGGGAGCTGTTTTTT
CDR3: CASSVMGGGTGELFF

size: -
V: TRBV29-1
D: -
J: TRBJ2-3
DNA: TGCAGCGTTGAGGTGGCGGATCCGAACACAGATACGCAGTATTTT
CDR3: CSVEVADPNTDTQYF

size: -
V: TRBV5-6
D: -
J: TRBJ2-7
DNA: TGTGCCAGCAGTCAAACAGGCGCCAACTACGAGCAGTACTTC
CDR3: CASSQTGANYEQYF

size: -
V: TRBV7-2
D: TRBD1
J: TRBJ1-6
DNA: TGTGCCAGCAGCTTAGACAGGGGAAATTCACCCCTCCACTTT
CDR3: CASSLDRGNSPLHF

size: -
V: TRBV5-4
D: TRBD1
J: TRBJ1-1
DNA: TGTGCCAGCACCCCGGGACAGGGGGTGAACACTGAAGCTTTCTTT
CDR3: CASTPGQGVNTEAFF